The text below deals with one T cell receptor beta chain. Its cognate antigen is unknown. Trimming took 6 bases from V and 7 from J, leaving 10 bases between them. The CDR3 extends over 11 amino acids. Germline V lookup: CDR1 DFQATT, CDR2 SNEGSKA (reference sequence). This sample was taken from a study of radiotherapy plus CTLA-4 blockade in lung cancer. Sequencing used immunoSEQ multiplex PCR; TCRdb keeps in-frame clones, though not all of them. The table shows roughly 90,000 clones, with roughly 80% occurring only once. Points from the study as a whole: Per reports, early blood T cell clone dynamics, plus interferon-beta, forecast response most strongly.

Alongside CTLA-4 blockade with ipilimumab, patients with chemo-refractory metastatic non-small-cell lung cancer received focal radiation. The clonotype comes from a human donor with non-small cell lung cancer that progressed on radiotherapy plus ipilimumab. The sample in question was peripheral blood, obtained from a patient treated with radiotherapy plus ipilimumab. The chain carries TRBV20-1 and TRBJ1-5, with D perhaps TRBD1 (6 bases). The CDR3 loop reads CSAKGGQPQHF. In DNA, the CDR3 is TGCAGTGCCAAGGGGGGGCAGCCCCAGCATTTT.